Listed below are T cell receptor beta chains from one sample, sequenced in a study of PD-1 blockade in classical Hodgkin lymphoma. The table came from immunoSEQ multiplex PCR; TCRdb's copy has only in-frame clones and leaves some out. This table has about 23,000 clones, 80% appearing once. This material consisted of peripheral blood mononuclear cells (PBMCs), taken before the second cycle of nivolumab. The receptor set was obtained from a human donor with classical Hodgkin lymphoma. CDR3s include the opening cysteine and the closing phenylalanine or tryptophan. Each record gives: J gene, clone size, D gene, V gene, CDR3 protein, CDR3 DNA. D genes are given only for firm matches. Part of the rows lack a size; the others show once, few, many or a class for expanded clones.

J: TRBJ1-1
size: NA
D: TRBD1
V: TRBV27
CDR3: CASSRRQGWWNTEAFF
DNA: TGTGCCAGCAGTCGGAGACAGGGGTGGTGGAACACTGAAGCTTTCTTT

J: TRBJ2-7
size: few
D: NA
V: TRBV7-2
CDR3: CASSLGQNSYEQYF
DNA: TGTGCCAGCAGCTTAGGACAGAACTCCTACGAGCAGTACTTC

J: TRBJ2-3
size: once
D: NA
V: TRBV6-4
CDR3: CASSDKATDTQYF
DNA: TGTGCCAGCAGTGACAAAGCCACAGATACGCAGTATTTT

J: TRBJ2-7
size: once
D: NA
V: TRBV5-1
CDR3: CASSMGHVSYEQYF
DNA: TGCGCCAGCAGCATGGGACACGTCTCCTACGAGCAGTACTTC

J: TRBJ2-1
size: few
D: TRBD2
V: TRBV15
CDR3: CATSRDRSLAGGLLSTYNEQFF
DNA: TGTGCCACCAGCAGAGATAGAAGTCTAGCGGGAGGCCTCCTCTCAACCTACAATGAGCAGTTCTTC

J: TRBJ2-4
size: NA
D: NA
V: TRBV5-5
CDR3: CASSSAVAKNIQYF
DNA: TGTGCCAGCAGCTCAGCGGTAGCCAAAAACATTCAGTACTTC

J: TRBJ2-7
size: once
D: NA
V: TRBV10-3
CDR3: CAISESGGSYEQYF
DNA: TGTGCCATCAGTGAGTCTGGAGGATCCTACGAGCAGTACTTC

J: TRBJ2-5
size: once
D: NA
V: TRBV6-1
CDR3: CASSGTAQETQYF
DNA: TGTGCCAGCAGTGGTACAGCACAAGAGACCCAGTACTTC

J: TRBJ2-1
size: NA
D: TRBD2
V: TRBV6-5
CDR3: CASSSRGGEQFF
DNA: TGTGCCAGCAGTTCGCGGGGGGGTGAGCAGTTCTTC

J: TRBJ1-3
size: NA
D: NA
V: TRBV7-2
CDR3: CATGGVPGNTIYF
DNA: TGTGCCACGGGGGGGGTACCTGGAAACACCATATATTTT

J: TRBJ2-2
size: NA
D: NA
V: TRBV11-3
CDR3: CASSRNTGELFF
DNA: TGTGCCAGCAGCCGAAACACCGGGGAGCTGTTTTTT

J: TRBJ1-1
size: NA
D: TRBD1
V: TRBV5-6
CDR3: CASSLDRGLAEAFF
DNA: TGTGCCAGCAGCTTGGACAGGGGTCTTGCTGAAGCTTTCTTT

J: TRBJ2-7
size: NA
D: NA
V: TRBV6-5
CDR3: CASSYSRTTYEQYF
DNA: TGTGCCAGCAGTTACTCGCGAACCACCTACGAGCAGTACTTC

J: TRBJ2-1
size: NA
D: TRBD2
V: TRBV7-9
CDR3: CASSPARGLAGGYEQFF
DNA: TGTGCCAGCAGCCCTGCCCGGGGACTAGCGGGAGGCTATGAGCAGTTCTTC

J: TRBJ2-7
size: NA
D: TRBD2
V: TRBV4-2
CDR3: CASSQTPIGLAEAYEQYF
DNA: TGTGCCAGCAGCCAAACCCCTATTGGACTAGCGGAAGCCTACGAGCAGTACTTC

J: TRBJ1-3
size: NA
D: NA
V: TRBV5-1
CDR3: CASSGEDRAGTGNTIYF
DNA: TGCGCCAGCAGCGGGGAGGACCGGGCAGGCACTGGAAACACCATATATTTT

J: TRBJ1-1
size: medium-sized
D: NA
V: TRBV5-1
CDR3: CASRAGEFGTEAFF
DNA: TGCGCCAGCAGAGCTGGGGAATTTGGGACTGAAGCTTTCTTT

J: TRBJ2-7
size: once
D: NA
V: TRBV6-1
CDR3: CASSESGRAYEQYF
DNA: TGTGCCAGCAGTGAATCGGGCCGAGCCTACGAGCAGTACTTC

J: TRBJ2-1
size: NA
D: TRBD2
V: TRBV7-6
CDR3: CASSLAGGEQFF
DNA: TGTGCCAGCAGCTTAGCGGGGGGGGAGCAGTTCTTC

J: TRBJ1-2
size: NA
D: NA
V: TRBV10-3
CDR3: CAISELAGGPYGYTF
DNA: TGTGCCATCAGTGAGTTGGCCGGCGGTCCCTATGGCTACACCTTC

J: TRBJ2-7
size: NA
D: TRBD1
V: TRBV10-3
CDR3: CAISVGQGASYEQYF
DNA: TGTGCCATCAGTGTGGGACAGGGGGCCTCCTACGAGCAGTACTTC

J: TRBJ2-2
size: NA
D: NA
V: TRBV19
CDR3: CASRPRGGDNTGELFF
DNA: TGTGCCAGTAGACCCCGGGGCGGGGACAACACCGGGGAGCTGTTTTTT

J: TRBJ2-7
size: few
D: TRBD1
V: TRBV4-1
CDR3: CASSQGQGVLYEQYF
DNA: TGCGCCAGCAGCCAGGGACAGGGAGTACTCTACGAGCAGTACTTC

J: TRBJ1-5
size: medium-sized
D: NA
V: TRBV6-1
CDR3: CASSEASINQPQHF
DNA: TGTGCCAGCAGTGAAGCGAGTATTAATCAGCCCCAGCATTTT

J: TRBJ2-7
size: few
D: TRBD1
V: TRBV19
CDR3: CASSKRGQEPYEQYF
DNA: TGTGCCAGTAGTAAAAGGGGACAGGAGCCCTACGAGCAGTACTTC

J: TRBJ2-3
size: NA
D: TRBD2
V: TRBV28
CDR3: CASSAPGLVPYF
DNA: TGTGCCAGCAGTGCCCCGGGACTAGTCCCGTATTTT

J: TRBJ2-1
size: NA
D: TRBD2
V: TRBV19
CDR3: CASSIMRESNEQFF
DNA: TGTGCCAGTAGTATTATGCGGGAGTCAAATGAGCAGTTCTTC

J: TRBJ2-1
size: NA
D: TRBD2
V: TRBV10-3
CDR3: CAISVNPGTSGVNEQFF
DNA: TGTGCCATCAGTGTAAACCCCGGGACTAGCGGAGTCAATGAGCAGTTCTTC

J: TRBJ2-2
size: NA
D: NA
V: TRBV6-5
CDR3: CASSYGSVSAGELFF
DNA: TGTGCCAGCAGTTACGGCTCCGTTTCGGCCGGGGAGCTGTTTTTT

J: TRBJ2-5
size: NA
D: NA
V: TRBV7-9
CDR3: CASSLFGGETQYF
DNA: TGTGCCAGCAGCTTATTTGGGGGAGAGACCCAGTACTTC

J: TRBJ2-3
size: NA
D: TRBD1
V: TRBV7-3
CDR3: CASSSDGTGAFTDTQYF
DNA: TGTGCCAGCAGCTCGGATGGGACAGGGGCGTTCACAGATACGCAGTATTTT

J: TRBJ1-5
size: NA
D: NA
V: TRBV19
CDR3: CATGGRAFQPQHF
DNA: TGTGCAACCGGTGGGCGGGCTTTCCAGCCCCAGCATTTT

J: TRBJ2-7
size: NA
D: TRBD2
V: TRBV18
CDR3: CASSPRLAGIYEQYF
DNA: TGTGCCAGCTCACCCCGACTAGCGGGAATATACGAGCAGTACTTC

J: TRBJ1-4
size: medium-sized
D: TRBD1
V: TRBV30
CDR3: CAWSVPGDRGYKLFF
DNA: TGTGCCTGGAGTGTACCTGGGGACAGGGGTTACAAACTGTTTTTT

J: TRBJ2-1
size: few
D: NA
V: TRBV5-1
CDR3: CASSSGQRGNEQFF
DNA: TGCGCCAGCAGCTCCGGACAGAGAGGCAATGAGCAGTTCTTC

J: TRBJ1-1
size: NA
D: NA
V: TRBV7-9
CDR3: CASSSSETFNTEAFF
DNA: TGTGCCAGCAGCTCTAGTGAAACTTTCAACACTGAAGCTTTCTTT

J: TRBJ1-2
size: NA
D: NA
V: TRBV2
CDR3: CASGGGYGYTF
DNA: TGTGCCAGCGGGGGAGGCTATGGCTACACCTTC

J: TRBJ1-1
size: NA
D: NA
V: TRBV5-4
CDR3: CASSRGLGTEAFF
DNA: TGTGCCAGCAGCAGAGGATTGGGCACTGAAGCTTTCTTT

J: TRBJ2-1
size: NA
D: TRBD1
V: TRBV15
CDR3: CATSRAGGGSYNEQFF
DNA: TGTGCCACCAGCAGGGCAGGGGGTGGATCCTACAATGAGCAGTTCTTC

J: TRBJ1-1
size: NA
D: NA
V: TRBV19
CDR3: CASSSISGTRQWAGVTEAFF
DNA: TGTGCCAGTAGTAGTATATCCGGGACACGGCAATGGGCGGGGGTCACTGAAGCTTTCTTT

J: TRBJ2-7
size: NA
D: TRBD1
V: TRBV30
CDR3: CACAKGQVTYEQYF
DNA: TGTGCCTGCGCCAAGGGACAGGTAACCTACGAGCAGTACTTC

J: TRBJ2-7
size: NA
D: TRBD2
V: TRBV5-4
CDR3: CASSSKTSGTLREQYF
DNA: TGTGCCAGCAGCTCGAAGACTAGCGGCACACTCAGGGAGCAGTACTTC

J: TRBJ2-7
size: NA
D: TRBD1
V: TRBV19
CDR3: CASSMRQGVPTYEQYF
DNA: TGTGCCAGTAGTATGCGACAGGGGGTACCAACCTACGAGCAGTACTTC

J: TRBJ2-3
size: NA
D: NA
V: TRBV28
CDR3: CASKTTGRGTDTQYF
DNA: TGTGCCAGCAAAACCACAGGGAGGGGCACAGATACGCAGTATTTT

J: TRBJ2-5
size: NA
D: NA
V: TRBV4-1
CDR3: CASSQVPIQETQYF
DNA: TGCGCCAGCAGCCAAGTCCCGATACAAGAGACCCAGTACTTC

J: TRBJ1-5
size: NA
D: TRBD1
V: TRBV28
CDR3: CASSPTGYSNQPQHF
DNA: TGTGCCAGCAGCCCGACAGGGTATAGCAATCAGCCCCAGCATTTT

J: TRBJ2-7
size: NA
D: NA
V: TRBV28
CDR3: CASSLQPRTYEQYF
DNA: TGTGCCAGCAGTTTACAACCCAGGACTTACGAGCAGTACTTC

J: TRBJ2-7
size: NA
D: TRBD2
V: TRBV27
CDR3: CASSLFLAGGYEQYF
DNA: TGTGCCAGCAGTTTATTCCTAGCGGGAGGCTACGAGCAGTACTTC

J: TRBJ2-5
size: NA
D: NA
V: TRBV29-1
CDR3: CSVQRGGLWETQYF
DNA: TGCAGCGTTCAAAGGGGGGGCTTGTGGGAGACCCAGTACTTC

J: TRBJ2-5
size: few
D: NA
V: TRBV5-1
CDR3: CASGPQETQYF
DNA: TGCGCCAGCGGACCCCAAGAGACCCAGTACTTC

J: TRBJ1-1
size: NA
D: TRBD1
V: TRBV5-4
CDR3: CASSSTGSEAFF
DNA: TGTGCCAGCAGCTCGACAGGGTCTGAAGCTTTCTTT

J: TRBJ2-1
size: NA
D: NA
V: TRBV1
CDR3: CTSSQDQLAVYNEQFF
DNA: TGCACCAGCAGCCAAGATCAACTAGCGGTCTACAATGAGCAGTTCTTC